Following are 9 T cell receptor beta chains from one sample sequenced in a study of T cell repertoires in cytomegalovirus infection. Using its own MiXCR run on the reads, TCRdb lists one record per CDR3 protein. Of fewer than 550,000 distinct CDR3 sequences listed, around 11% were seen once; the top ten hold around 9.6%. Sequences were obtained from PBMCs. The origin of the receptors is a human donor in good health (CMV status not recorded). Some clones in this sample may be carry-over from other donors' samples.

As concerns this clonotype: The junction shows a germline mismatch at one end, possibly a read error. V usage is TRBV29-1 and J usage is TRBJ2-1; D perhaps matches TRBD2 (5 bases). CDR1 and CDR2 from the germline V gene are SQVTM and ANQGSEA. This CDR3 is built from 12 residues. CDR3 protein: CSADYQNNAQFF. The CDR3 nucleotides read TGCAGCGCAGACTACCAAAACAATGCGCAGTTCTTC.

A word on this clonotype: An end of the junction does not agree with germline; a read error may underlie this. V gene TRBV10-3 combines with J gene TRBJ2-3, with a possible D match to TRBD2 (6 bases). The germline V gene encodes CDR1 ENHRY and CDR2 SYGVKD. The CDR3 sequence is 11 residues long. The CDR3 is CTISSGTHQYF. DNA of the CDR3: TGTACCATCAGCTCCGGGACTCACCAGTATTTT.

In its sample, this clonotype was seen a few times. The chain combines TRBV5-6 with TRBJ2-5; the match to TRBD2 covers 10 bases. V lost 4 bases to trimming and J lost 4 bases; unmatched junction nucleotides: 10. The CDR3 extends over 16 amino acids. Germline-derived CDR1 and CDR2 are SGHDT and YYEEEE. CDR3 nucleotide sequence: TGTGCCAGCAGCGGGGGAGCTAGCGGGAGACTAGAGACCCAGTACTTC. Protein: CASSGGASGRLETQYF.

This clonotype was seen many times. The CDR3 here is CASSIAGQGYNQPQHF. The CDR3 DNA reads TGTGCCAGTAGTATCGCAGGACAGGGATACAATCAGCCCCAGCATTTT. The chain links TRBV19 to TRBJ1-5; 8 bases fit TRBD1. There are 16 residues in the CDR3. Looked up from germline, CDR1 is LNHDA and CDR2 is SQIVND (reference sequence). Trimming took 3 bases from V and 3 from J; bases not matched to a gene: 7. The full variable domain, completed using reference TRBV19 and TRBJ1-5, is DGGITQSPKYLFRKEGQNVTLSCEQNLNHDAMYWYRQDPGQGLRLIYYSQIVNDFQKGDIAEGYSVSREKKESFPLTVTSAQKNPTAFYLCASSIAGQGYNQPQHFGDGTRLSIL.

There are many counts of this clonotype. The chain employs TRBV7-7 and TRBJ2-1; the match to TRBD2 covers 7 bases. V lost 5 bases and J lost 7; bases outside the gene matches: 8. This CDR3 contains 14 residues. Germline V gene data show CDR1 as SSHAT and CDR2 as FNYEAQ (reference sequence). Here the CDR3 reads CASSQPGLPNEQFF. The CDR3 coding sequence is TGTGCCAGCAGCCAACCGGGACTACCGAATGAGCAGTTCTTC.

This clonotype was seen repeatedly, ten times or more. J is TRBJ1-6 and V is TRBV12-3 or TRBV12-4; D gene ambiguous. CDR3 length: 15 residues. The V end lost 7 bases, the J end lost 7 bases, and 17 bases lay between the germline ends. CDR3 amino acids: CASTLKGKGNSPLHF. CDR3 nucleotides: TGTGCCAGCACCTTAAAGGGAAAGGGAAATTCACCCCTCCACTTT.

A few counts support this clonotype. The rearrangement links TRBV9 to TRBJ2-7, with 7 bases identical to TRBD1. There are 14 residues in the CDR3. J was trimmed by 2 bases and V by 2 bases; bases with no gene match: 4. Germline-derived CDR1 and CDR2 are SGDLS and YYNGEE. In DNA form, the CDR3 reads TGTGCCAGCAGCGTCGGACAGGCCACCTACGAGCAGTACTTC. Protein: CASSVGQATYEQYF.

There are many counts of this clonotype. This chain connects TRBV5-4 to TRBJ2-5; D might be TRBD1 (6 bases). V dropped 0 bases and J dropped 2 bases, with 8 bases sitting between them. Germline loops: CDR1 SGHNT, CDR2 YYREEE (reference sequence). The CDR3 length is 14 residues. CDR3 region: CASSLETGQETQYF. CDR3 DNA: TGTGCCAGCAGCTTGGAGACAGGTCAAGAGACCCAGTACTTC.

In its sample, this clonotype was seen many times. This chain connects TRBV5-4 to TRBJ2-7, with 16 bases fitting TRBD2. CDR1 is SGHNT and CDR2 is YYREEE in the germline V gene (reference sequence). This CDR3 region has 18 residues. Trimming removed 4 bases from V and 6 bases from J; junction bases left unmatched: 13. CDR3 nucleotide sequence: TGTGCCAGCAGCCCAGGGACTAGCGGGAGGGCCTCCTTTGGCGAGCAGTACTTC. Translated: CASSPGTSGRASFGEQYF.